Listed below are T cell receptor beta chains from one sample, sequenced in a study of siplizumab effects on memory and regulatory T cells. The data were produced by immunoSEQ multiplex PCR, yet TCRdb's version contains in-frame clones alone and is incomplete. Found here are 99,000 or so clones, approximately 94% of them singletons; the top ten hold 0.32%. Sequenced sample: CD4+ T cells sorted from blood. These receptors all stem from a human donor in good health. Both conserved end residues are part of each CDR3. D genes are given only for firm matches. Clone size is stated in some rows and not others, as once, few, many or a class when expanded.

clone_size	j_call	v_call	d_call	cdr3_nt	cdr3_aa
.	TRBJ2-7	TRBV19	TRBD1	TGTGCCAGTAGCGTGACAGGGGGCACCTCCTACGAGCAGTACTTC	CASSVTGGTSYEQYF
.	TRBJ1-1	TRBV5-1	.	TGCGCCAGCAGCTTCGCGGGAAACACTGAAGCTTTCTTT	CASSFAGNTEAFF
.	TRBJ2-7	TRBV23-1	.	TGCGCCAGCAGTCAATCGAGCAGGGGCTACGAGCAGTACTTC	CASSQSSRGYEQYF
.	TRBJ2-7	TRBV18	.	TGTGCCAGCTCACCACGGGACGGAACCTACGAGCAGTACTTC	CASSPRDGTYEQYF
.	TRBJ2-2	TRBV11-3	.	TGTGCCAGCAGCTCCCAGCTGGAGCGAAGGGAGCTGTTTTTT	CASSSQLERRELFF
.	TRBJ2-2	TRBV7-8	.	TGTGCCAGCAGCTCAAAAACCGGGACTTCACACACCGGGGAGCTGTTTTTT	CASSSKTGTSHTGELFF
.	TRBJ1-1	TRBV5-6	.	TGTGCCAGCAGCCCGGTGCGGTTATCAGGGATCCTAGATGGAGCTTTCTTT	CASSPVRLSGILDGAFF
once	TRBJ1-2	TRBV6-5	TRBD1	TGTGCCAGCAGACCTACCGGGACAGATTATGGCTACACCTTC	CASRPTGTDYGYTF
few	TRBJ2-2	TRBV27	TRBD1	TGTGCCAGCAGTGGCCGGGACAGGATGACCGGGGAGCTGTTTTTT	CASSGRDRMTGELFF
.	TRBJ2-7	TRBV5-1	.	TGCGCCAGCAGCTCCAGTACCTACGAGCAGTACTTC	CASSSSTYEQYF
.	TRBJ1-2	TRBV19	TRBD1	TGTGCCAGTAGTCGCAACCAGGGGGCTAGGGGCTACACCTTC	CASSRNQGARGYTF
.	TRBJ2-1	TRBV27	.	TGTGCCAGCAGTTCCCCTATCAAGACCAGGGGAGGCAATGAGCAGTTCTTC	CASSSPIKTRGGNEQFF
.	TRBJ1-2	TRBV4-2	TRBD1	TGTGCCAGCAGCCAAGAGGGACAGGGGGGATTCTATGGCTACACCTTC	CASSQEGQGGFYGYTF
.	TRBJ2-7	TRBV4-2	TRBD2	TGTGCCAGCAGCAACGGACTAGCGGGAGCTCGGGAGCAGTACTTC	CASSNGLAGAREQYF
few	TRBJ1-6	TRBV6-5	TRBD1	TGTGCCACTACGACAGGGGCCTATAATTCACCCCTCCACTTT	CATTTGAYNSPLHF
.	TRBJ1-1	TRBV7-8	.	TGTGCCAGCAGCCCCACACTGAACACTGAAGCTTTCTTT	CASSPTLNTEAFF
.	TRBJ2-7	TRBV11-2	.	TGTGCCAGCAGCTTAACTCGTTTGGGCGAGCAGTACTTC	CASSLTRLGEQYF
.	TRBJ1-3	TRBV6-6	.	TGTGCCAGCAGTTATCTCGGCTCTGGAAACACCATATATTTT	CASSYLGSGNTIYF
.	TRBJ2-5	TRBV29-1	.	TGCAGCGTTGACCAGGGGGGAGAGACCCAGTACTTC	CSVDQGGETQYF
.	TRBJ2-5	TRBV6-5	.	TGTGCCAGCAGTTACTCGGGGGCAGGTCAAGGGACCCAGTACTTC	CASSYSGAGQGTQYF
.	TRBJ2-5	TRBV27	TRBD1	TGTGCCAGCAAAAGGACAGGGACGGAGACCCAGTACTTC	CASKRTGTETQYF
.	TRBJ1-2	TRBV5-1	.	TGCGCCAGCAGCCGGGACGCTAACTATGGCTACACCTTC	CASSRDANYGYTF
.	TRBJ2-3	TRBV6-1	.	TGTGCCAGCAGTGAAGCGGGCGATACGCAGTATTTT	CASSEAGDTQYF
.	TRBJ2-7	TRBV19	TRBD2	TGTGCCAGTAGTAAAGGGACTAGCGGGATAGGCGAGCAGTACTTC	CASSKGTSGIGEQYF